This entry describes one T cell receptor (beta chain). The record originates from a study of T cell changes during pregnancy in multiple sclerosis. This CDR3 contains 15 residues. The germline V gene encodes CDR1 LNHNV and CDR2 YYDKDF (reference sequence). Trimming stripped 5 bases from V and 0 bases from J, with 11 bases between. Profiling relied on immunoSEQ multiplex PCR, and the TCRdb table lists in-frame clones only, not all of them. The repertoire includes approximately 25,000 clones, about 88% of them detected once, and 8.3% sits in the top ten. Specimen: CD8+ T cells from peripheral blood mononuclear cells, collected in the second trimester of pregnancy. The TCR was taken from a female donor with multiple sclerosis, enrolled in a pregnancy study. V and J are TRBV15 and TRBJ2-1; maybe TRBD1 (5 bases). Here the CDR3 DNA reads TGTGCCACCAGCCCTGACAGTAACTCCTACAATGAGCAGTTCTTC. This gives the protein CATSPDSNSYNEQFF.